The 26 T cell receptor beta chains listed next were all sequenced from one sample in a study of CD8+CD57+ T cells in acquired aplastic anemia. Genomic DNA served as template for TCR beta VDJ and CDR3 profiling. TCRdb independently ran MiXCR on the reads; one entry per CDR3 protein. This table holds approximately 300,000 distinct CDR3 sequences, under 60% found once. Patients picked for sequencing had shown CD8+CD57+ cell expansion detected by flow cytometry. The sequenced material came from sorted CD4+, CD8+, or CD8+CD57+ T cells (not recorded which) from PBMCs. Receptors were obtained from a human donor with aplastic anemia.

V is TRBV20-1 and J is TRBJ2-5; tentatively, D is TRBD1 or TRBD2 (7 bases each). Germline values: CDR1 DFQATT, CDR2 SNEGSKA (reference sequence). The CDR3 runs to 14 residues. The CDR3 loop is CLVLGPGRGGTQYF. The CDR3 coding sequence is TGCCTAGTGCTAGGTCCCGGCAGGGGGGGCACCCAGTACTTC.

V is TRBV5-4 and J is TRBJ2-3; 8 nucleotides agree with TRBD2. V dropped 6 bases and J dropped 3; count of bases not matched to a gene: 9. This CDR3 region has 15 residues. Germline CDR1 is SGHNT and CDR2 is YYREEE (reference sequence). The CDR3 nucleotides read TGTGCCAGCACCGCGGGGGGCATCGGGACAGATACGCAGTATTTT. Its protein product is CASTAGGIGTDTQYF.

The CDR3 nucleotides read TGCAGTGCCAGCAGCCAAGTTGCGGGAGGGCCGTACGAGCAGTACTTC. Translation gives CSASSQVAGGPYEQYF. The chain joins TRBV20-1 to TRBJ2-7, with 9 bases matching TRBD2. Per germline, CDR1 DFQATT and CDR2 SNEGSKA (reference sequence). This CDR3 spans 16 amino acids. J was trimmed by 4 bases and V by 6 bases; bases with no gene match: 16.

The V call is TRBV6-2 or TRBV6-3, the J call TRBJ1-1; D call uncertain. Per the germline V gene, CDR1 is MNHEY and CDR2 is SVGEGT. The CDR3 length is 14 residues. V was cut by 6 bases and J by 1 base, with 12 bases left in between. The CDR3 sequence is CASRPSLRNTEAFF. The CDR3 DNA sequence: TGTGCCAGCAGACCCTCTCTCCGGAACACTGAAGCTTTCTTT.

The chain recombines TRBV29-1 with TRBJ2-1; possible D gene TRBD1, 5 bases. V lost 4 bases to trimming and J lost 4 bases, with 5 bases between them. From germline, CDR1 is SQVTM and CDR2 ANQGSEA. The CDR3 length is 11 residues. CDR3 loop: CSVGQYNEQFF. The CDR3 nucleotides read TGCAGCGTTGGACAGTACAATGAGCAGTTCTTC.

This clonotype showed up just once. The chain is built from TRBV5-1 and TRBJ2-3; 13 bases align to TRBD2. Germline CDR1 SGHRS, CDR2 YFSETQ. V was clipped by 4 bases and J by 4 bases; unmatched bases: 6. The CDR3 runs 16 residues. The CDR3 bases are TGCGCCAGCAGCCCGGGACTAGCGGGAATACCAGATACGCAGTATTTT. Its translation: CASSPGLAGIPDTQYF.

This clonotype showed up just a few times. The CDR3 region is CSATRPGLKDPYEQYF. The CDR3 nucleotides read TGCAGTGCTACGAGACCGGGACTCAAAGACCCATACGAGCAGTACTTC. This sequence joins TRBV20-1 and TRBJ2-7; TRBD2 might be the D (6 bases). The CDR3 has 16 residues. The ends were cut back, 4 bases at V and 4 bases at J, with 23 bases in the middle. The V gene's germline CDR1 is DFQATT and CDR2 SNEGSKA (reference sequence).

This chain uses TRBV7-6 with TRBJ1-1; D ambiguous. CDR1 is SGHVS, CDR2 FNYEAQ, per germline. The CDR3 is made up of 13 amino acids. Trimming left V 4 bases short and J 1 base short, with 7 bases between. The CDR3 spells CASSSPENTEAFF. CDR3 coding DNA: TGTGCCAGCAGCTCTCCAGAGAACACTGAAGCTTTCTTT.

The CDR3 sequence is CASSAARTGSYEQYF. The CDR3 DNA reads TGTGCCAGTAGTGCCGCCCGGACAGGCTCCTACGAGCAGTACTTC. The V and J genes are TRBV19 and TRBJ2-7, with TRBD1 matching over 7 bases. Germline lookup yields CDR1 LNHDA and CDR2 SQIVND (reference sequence). The CDR3 spans 15 residues. V dropped 5 bases and J dropped 0; count of bases not matched to a gene: 7. The whole variable domain, remainder taken from reference TRBV19 and TRBJ2-7, is DGGITQSPKYLFRKEGQNVTLSCEQNLNHDAMYWYRQDPGQGLRLIYYSQIVNDFQKGDIAEGYSVSREKKESFPLTVTSAQKNPTAFYLCASSAARTGSYEQYFGPGTRLTVT.

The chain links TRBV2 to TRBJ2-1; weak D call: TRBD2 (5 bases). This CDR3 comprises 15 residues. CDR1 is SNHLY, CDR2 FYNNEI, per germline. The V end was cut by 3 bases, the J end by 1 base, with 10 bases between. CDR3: CASSEDLISYNEQFF. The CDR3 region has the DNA TGTGCCAGCAGTGAGGACTTGATATCCTACAATGAGCAGTTCTTC.

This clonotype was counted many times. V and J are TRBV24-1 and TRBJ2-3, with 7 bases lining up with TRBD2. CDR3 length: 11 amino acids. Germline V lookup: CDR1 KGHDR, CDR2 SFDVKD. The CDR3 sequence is CAAGGLDTQYF. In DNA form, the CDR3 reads TGTGCGGCCGGGGGGTTGGATACGCAGTATTTT.

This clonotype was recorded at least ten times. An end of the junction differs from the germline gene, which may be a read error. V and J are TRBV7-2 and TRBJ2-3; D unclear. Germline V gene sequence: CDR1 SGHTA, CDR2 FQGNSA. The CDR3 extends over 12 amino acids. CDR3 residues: CASSLAADTQYF. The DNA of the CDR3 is TGCGCCAGCAGCTTGGCCGCCGATACGCAGTATTTT.

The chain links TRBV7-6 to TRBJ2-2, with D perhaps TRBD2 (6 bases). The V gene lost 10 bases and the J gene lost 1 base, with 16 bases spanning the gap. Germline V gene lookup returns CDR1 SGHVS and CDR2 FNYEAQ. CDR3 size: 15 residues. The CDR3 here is CANPEGQGNTGELFF. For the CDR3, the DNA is TGTGCCAACCCGGAGGGGCAGGGGAACACCGGGGAGCTGTTTTTT.

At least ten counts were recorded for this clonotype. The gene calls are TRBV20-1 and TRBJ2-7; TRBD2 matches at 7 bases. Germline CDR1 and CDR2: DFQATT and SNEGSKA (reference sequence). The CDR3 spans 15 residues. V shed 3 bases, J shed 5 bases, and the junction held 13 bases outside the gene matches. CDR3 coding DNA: TGCAGTGCTAGGGGGGGGAAAGGGCAACGACACGAGCAGTACTTC. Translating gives CSARGGKGQRHEQYF.

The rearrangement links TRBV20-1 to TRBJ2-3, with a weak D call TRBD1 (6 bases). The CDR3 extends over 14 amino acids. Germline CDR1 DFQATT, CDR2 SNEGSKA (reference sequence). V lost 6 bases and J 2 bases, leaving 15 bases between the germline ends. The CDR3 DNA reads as TGCAGTGCCCTCCGGGACACACTCACAGATACGCAGTATTTT. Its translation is CSALRDTLTDTQYF.

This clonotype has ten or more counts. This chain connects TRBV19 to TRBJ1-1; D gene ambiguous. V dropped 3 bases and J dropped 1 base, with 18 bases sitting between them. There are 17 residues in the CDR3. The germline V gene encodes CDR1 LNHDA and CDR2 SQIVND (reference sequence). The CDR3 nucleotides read TGTGCCAGTAGTATCATTGGCAGCTTTGGATCGAACACTGAAGCTTTCTTT. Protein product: CASSIIGSFGSNTEAFF.

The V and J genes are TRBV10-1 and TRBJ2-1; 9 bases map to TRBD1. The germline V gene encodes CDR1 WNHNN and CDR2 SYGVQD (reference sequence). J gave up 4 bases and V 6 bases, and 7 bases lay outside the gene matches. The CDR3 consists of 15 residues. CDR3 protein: CASSQRDRVYNEQFF. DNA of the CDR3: TGCGCCAGCAGCCAACGGGACAGGGTTTACAATGAGCAGTTCTTC.

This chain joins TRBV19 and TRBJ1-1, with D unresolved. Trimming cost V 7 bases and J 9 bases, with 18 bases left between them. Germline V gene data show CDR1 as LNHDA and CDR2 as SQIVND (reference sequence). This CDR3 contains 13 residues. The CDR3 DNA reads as TGTGCCAGTAATTCGGCCCTCGACCCGCAAGCTTTCTTT. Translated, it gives CASNSALDPQAFF.

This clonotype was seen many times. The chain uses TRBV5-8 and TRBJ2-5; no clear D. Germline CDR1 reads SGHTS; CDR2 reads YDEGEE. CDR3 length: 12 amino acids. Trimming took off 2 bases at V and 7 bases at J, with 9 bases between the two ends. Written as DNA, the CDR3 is TGTGCCAGCAGCTTAACCCTTGGGACCCAGTACTTC. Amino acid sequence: CASSLTLGTQYF.

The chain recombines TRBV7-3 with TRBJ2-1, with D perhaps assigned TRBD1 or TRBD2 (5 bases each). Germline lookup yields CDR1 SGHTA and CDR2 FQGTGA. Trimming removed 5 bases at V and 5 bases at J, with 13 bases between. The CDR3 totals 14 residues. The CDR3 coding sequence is TGTGCCAGCAGCCAAGAGGGGCAGGACAATGAGCAGTTCTTC. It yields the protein CASSQEGQDNEQFF.

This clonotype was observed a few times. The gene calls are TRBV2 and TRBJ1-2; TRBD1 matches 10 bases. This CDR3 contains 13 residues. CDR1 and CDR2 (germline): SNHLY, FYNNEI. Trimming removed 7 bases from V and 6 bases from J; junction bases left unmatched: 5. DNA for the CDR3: TGTGCCAGCACCCAGACAGGGGGCGATGGCTACACCTTC. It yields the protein CASTQTGGDGYTF.

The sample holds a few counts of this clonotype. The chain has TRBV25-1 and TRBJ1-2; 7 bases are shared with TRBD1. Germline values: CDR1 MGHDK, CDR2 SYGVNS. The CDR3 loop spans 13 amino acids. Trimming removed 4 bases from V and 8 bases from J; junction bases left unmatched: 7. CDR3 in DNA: TGTGCCAGCAGTGTGACAGGGAGCGGGGGCTACACCTTC. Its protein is CASSVTGSGGYTF.

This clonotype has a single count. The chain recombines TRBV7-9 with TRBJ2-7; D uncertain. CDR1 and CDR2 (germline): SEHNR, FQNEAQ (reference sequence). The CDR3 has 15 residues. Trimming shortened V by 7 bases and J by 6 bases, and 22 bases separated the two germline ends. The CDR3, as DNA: TGTGCCAGCATCCCCGGTCACCTAGGCACCGGCGAGCAGTACTTC. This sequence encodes CASIPGHLGTGEQYF.

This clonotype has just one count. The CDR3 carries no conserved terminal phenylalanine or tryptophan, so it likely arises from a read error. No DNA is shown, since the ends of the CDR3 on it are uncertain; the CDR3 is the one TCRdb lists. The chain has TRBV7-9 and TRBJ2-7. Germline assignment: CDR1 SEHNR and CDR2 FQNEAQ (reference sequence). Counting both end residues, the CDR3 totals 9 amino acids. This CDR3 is CASSLAGTS.

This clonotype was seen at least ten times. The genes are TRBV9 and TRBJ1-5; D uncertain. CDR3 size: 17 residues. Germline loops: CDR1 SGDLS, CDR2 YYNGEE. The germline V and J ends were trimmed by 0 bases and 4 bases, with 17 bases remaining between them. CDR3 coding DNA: TGTGCCAGCAGCGTAGGGCTGGGAGAGGGAGCTAATCAGCCCCAGCATTTT. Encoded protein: CASSVGLGEGANQPQHF.

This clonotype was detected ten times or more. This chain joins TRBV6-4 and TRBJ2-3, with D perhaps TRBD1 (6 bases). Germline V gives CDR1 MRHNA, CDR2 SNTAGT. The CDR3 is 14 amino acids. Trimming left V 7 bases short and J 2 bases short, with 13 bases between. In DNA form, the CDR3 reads TGTGCCAGCAAATCGGACAGCTTCACAGATACGCAGTATTTT. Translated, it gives CASKSDSFTDTQYF.